The 30 T cell receptor beta chains listed next were all sequenced from one sample in a study of T cells in Graves' hyperthyroidism and ophthalmopathy. TCR beta CDR3 regions were amplified from RNA. First-round RT-PCR targeting the TCR CDR3 was performed with the HTBI primer set. TCRdb reanalysed the multiplex PCR reads using MiXCR and keeps one entry per CDR3 protein. The table records hundreds of thousands of distinct CDR3 sequences, roughly a sixth of them present only once. Sample: blood. Receptor source: a woman aged 45 to 65 with Graves' hyperthyroidism that later progressed to Graves' ophthalmopathy.

As concerns this clonotype: The junction departs from germline at one end; a sequencing error may be responsible. The rearrangement uses TRBV7-6 and TRBJ2-3; 7 bases line up with TRBD2. The CDR3 has 14 residues. The germline gives CDR1 SGHVS, CDR2 FNYEAQ. CDR3 in amino acids: CASSLADQTDTQYF. DNA of the CDR3: TGTGCCAGCAGCCTAGCGGACCAAACAGATACGCAGTATTTT.

This clonotype was observed at least ten times. The chain joins TRBV5-1 to TRBJ2-5; TRBD1 matches at 7 bases. Germline assignment: CDR1 SGHRS and CDR2 YFSETQ. This CDR3 is built from 13 residues. J gave up 5 bases and V 6 bases, and 7 bases lay outside the gene matches. DNA for the CDR3: TGCGCCAGCAAGGAAGGGGGCGTCGAGACCCAGTACTTC. Its protein is CASKEGGVETQYF.

Many counts were recorded for this clonotype. This sequence joins TRBV3-1 and TRBJ1-2; a possible D gene is TRBD1 (6 bases). The germline V gene encodes CDR1 LGHDT and CDR2 YNNKEL (reference sequence). With 1 base removed from V and 7 bases from J, the gap between germline ends came to 10 bases. The CDR3 is 13 amino acids. CDR3 coding DNA: TGTGCCAGCAGCCAAGGAGGGGGGTTTGGCTACACCTTC. Amino acid sequence: CASSQGGGFGYTF.

This rearrangement joins TRBV9 to TRBJ2-1; 7 positions match TRBD2. This CDR3 contains 15 residues. After removal of 0 bases from V and 8 bases from J, the junction contained 8 bases not matched to a gene. Germline V gene lookup returns CDR1 SGDLS and CDR2 YYNGEE. The CDR3 loop reads CASSVGQSGADEQFF. CDR3 in DNA: TGTGCCAGCAGCGTAGGGCAGAGCGGGGCAGATGAGCAGTTCTTC.

This clonotype came up a few times. This chain links TRBV5-1 with TRBJ2-5; possibly TRBD1 or TRBD2 for D (5 bases each). V lost 6 bases, J lost 1 base, and 13 bases lay in between. This CDR3 is built from 14 residues. Per the germline V gene, CDR1 is SGHRS and CDR2 is YFSETQ. CDR3 sequence reads: CASNQGRPQETQYF. DNA for the CDR3: TGCGCCAGCAATCAGGGACGGCCCCAAGAGACCCAGTACTTC. The full variable domain, with the rest looked up from reference TRBV5-1 and TRBJ2-5, is KAGVTQTPRYLIKTRGQQVTLSCSPISGHRSVSWYQQTPGQGLQFLFEYFSETQRNKGNFPGRFSGRQFSNSRSEMNVSTLELGDSALYLCASNQGRPQETQYFGPGTRLLVL.

This clonotype was recorded at least ten times. The chain recombines TRBV24-1 with TRBJ2-2; D is undetermined. The germline V gene encodes CDR1 KGHDR and CDR2 SFDVKD. The CDR3 length is 14 residues. Trimming shortened V by 7 bases and J by 1 base, and 9 bases separated the two germline ends. DNA for the CDR3: TGTGCCACCAGGGCAGCACAGAACACCGGGGAGCTGTTTTTT. It codes for CATRAAQNTGELFF.

The chain joins TRBV10-2 to TRBJ2-2; 11 bases are a match to TRBD2. Germline assignment: CDR1 WSHSY and CDR2 SAAADI. V was clipped by 6 bases and J by 4 bases; unmatched bases: 7. The length of the CDR3 is 16 residues. The CDR3 DNA is TGCGCCAGCAGGCCTACTAGCGGGGGTGCCACCGGGGAGCTGTTTTTT. Protein product: CASRPTSGGATGELFF.

In this sample, this clonotype turned up a few times. The chain has TRBV6-1 and TRBJ2-7, with TRBD2 matching 11 bases. V trimming: 5 bases; J trimming: 4 bases; junction bases outside the gene matches: 7. CDR1 and CDR2 (germline): MNHNS, SASEGT. This CDR3 is built from 15 residues. The CDR3 DNA follows: TGTGCCAGCAGTCCCGCTAGCGGGGGGTTTTACGAGCAGTACTTC. Residues: CASSPASGGFYEQYF.

This chain links TRBV7-9 with TRBJ2-5, with no clear D. Germline CDR1 SEHNR, CDR2 FQNEAQ (reference sequence). This CDR3 comprises 14 residues. Trimming left V 2 bases short and J 0 bases short, with 7 bases between. The CDR3 DNA is TGTGCCAGCAGCTTAAACCCGGACCAAGAGACCCAGTACTTC. This encodes CASSLNPDQETQYF.

This clonotype was seen at least ten times. The J gene is TRBJ2-2, the V gene TRBV2; D is unclear. V gave up 4 bases and J gave up 7 bases, with 13 bases separating them. The CDR3 spans 14 residues. Germline assignment: CDR1 SNHLY and CDR2 FYNNEI. The CDR3 region is CASSVTSAGGELFF. The CDR3 region has the DNA TGTGCCAGCAGTGTTACAAGCGCAGGCGGGGAGCTGTTTTTT.

This clonotype showed up many times. The chain uses TRBV12-3 or TRBV12-4 and TRBJ1-1; a possible D gene is TRBD1 (6 bases). Trimming shortened V by 4 bases and J by 0 bases, and 9 bases separated the two germline ends. This CDR3 region has 14 residues. The CDR3 spells CASSWGRMNTEAFF. The CDR3 DNA is TGTGCCAGCAGTTGGGGGCGGATGAACACTGAAGCTTTCTTT.

The chain couples TRBV27 to TRBJ2-7; D might be TRBD2 (6 bases). Germline V gives CDR1 MNHEY, CDR2 SMNVEV (reference sequence). The germline V and J ends were trimmed by 5 bases and 3 bases, with 20 bases remaining between them. CDR3 size: 16 residues. CDR3 DNA: TGTGCCAGCAGTCCCAGCGGGCAGGGAGGAGGCTACGAGCAGTACTTC. Its translation: CASSPSGQGGGYEQYF.

The chain couples TRBV12-3 or TRBV12-4 to TRBJ2-5; TRBD1 matches 7 bases. With 3 bases clipped from V and 5 bases from J, the junction kept 3 bases outside the gene matches. The CDR3 is 13 amino acids. The CDR3 region has the DNA TGTGCCAGCAGTTTTGACAGGGAGGAGACCCAGTACTTC. Translation: CASSFDREETQYF.

A word on this clonotype: The junction departs from germline at one end; a sequencing error may be responsible. This chain joins TRBV19 and TRBJ2-1; D tentatively reads TRBD1 or TRBD2 (6 bases each). Germline V gene sequence: CDR1 LNHDA, CDR2 SQIVND (reference sequence). The CDR3 loop spans 16 amino acids. CDR3 residues: CAGSMGGFGPHNEQFF. Here the CDR3 DNA reads TGTGCCGGTAGTATGGGGGGCTTTGGCCCTCACAATGAGCAGTTCTTC.

This clonotype showed up many times. The chain employs TRBV20-1 and TRBJ1-1; D not certain. The CDR3 has 13 residues. V gave up 4 bases and J gave up 0 bases, with 9 bases separating them. Germline V gives CDR1 DFQATT, CDR2 SNEGSKA (reference sequence). The CDR3 nucleotides read TGCAGTGCTAAAAACCTCATGAACACTGAAGCTTTCTTT. It translates to CSAKNLMNTEAFF.

The chain links TRBV12-3 or TRBV12-4 to TRBJ2-7; no clear D. V lost 5 bases, J lost 5 bases, and 16 bases lay in between. The CDR3 has 14 residues. The CDR3 here is CASSPRSQRDEQYF. In DNA, the CDR3 is TGTGCCAGCAGTCCCCGTAGTCAGAGAGACGAGCAGTACTTC.

This clonotype showed up many times. The rearrangement links TRBV2 to TRBJ1-1; D gene unclear. Germline CDR1 reads SNHLY; CDR2 reads FYNNEI. Trimming pared 7 bases from V and 4 bases from J, leaving 10 bases between. The CDR3 is made up of 12 amino acids. The CDR3 DNA is TGTGCCAGCACCCCGCAGTCCACTGAAGCTTTCTTT. Translation: CASTPQSTEAFF. Complete variable domain (other parts from reference TRBV2 and TRBJ1-1): EPEVTQTPSHQVTQMGQEVILRCVPISNHLYFYWYRQILGQKVEFLVSFYNNEISEKSEIFDDQFSVERPDGSNFTLKIRSTKLEDSAMYFCASTPQSTEAFFGQGTRLTVV.

Many counts were recorded for this clonotype. The genes are TRBV20-1 and TRBJ1-5, with 7 bases matching TRBD1. The CDR3 is 15 residues long. The ends lost 0 bases at V and 5 bases at J; junction bases unmatched: 7. Per the germline V gene, CDR1 is DFQATT and CDR2 is SNEGSKA (reference sequence). The CDR3 spells CSARDETGFYQPQHF. DNA of the CDR3: TGCAGTGCTAGAGACGAGACAGGGTTCTATCAGCCCCAGCATTTT.

V is TRBV6-2 or TRBV6-3 and J is TRBJ1-2; 7 positions match TRBD1. Germline assignment: CDR1 MNHEY and CDR2 SVGEGT. The CDR3 consists of 14 residues. Losses at the gene ends were 6 bases for V and 6 bases for J; bases not matched to a gene: 10. The CDR3 is CASSPLTGTDGYTF. CDR3 in DNA: TGTGCCAGCAGCCCCCTGACAGGGACTGATGGCTACACCTTC.

The chain couples TRBV20-1 to TRBJ1-3; maybe TRBD1 (5 bases). Germline CDR1 DFQATT, CDR2 SNEGSKA (reference sequence). The CDR3 length is 15 residues. The ends were cut back, 5 bases at V and 0 bases at J, with 14 bases in the middle. The CDR3 loop is CSAALQATSGNTIYF. The DNA of the CDR3 is TGCAGTGCTGCCCTACAGGCGACCTCTGGAAACACCATATATTTT.

This clonotype has only a few counts. V gene TRBV11-2 combines with J gene TRBJ1-2; D is unresolved. V gave up 7 bases and J gave up 0 bases, with 15 bases separating them. The CDR3 spans 15 residues. Germline CDR1 is SGHAT and CDR2 is FQNNGV. CDR3 bases: TGTGCCAGCAATTTGGGCGGGTTGGCTAACTATGGCTACACCTTC. Protein product: CASNLGGLANYGYTF.

In the case of this clonotype: This may arise from a read error, as a much more abundant clone is one base away. The V call is TRBV11-2, the J call TRBJ1-4; TRBD1 matches 7 bases. V lost 3 bases to trimming and J lost 0 bases; unmatched junction nucleotides: 1. Germline CDR1 is SGHAT and CDR2 is FQNNGV. The CDR3 spans 15 residues. The CDR3 spells CASSFGQATNEKLFF. The CDR3 DNA follows: TGTGCCAGCAGCTTCGGACAGGCAACTAATGAAAAACTGTTTTTT.

This clonotype has a count of ten or more. The junction differs from germline at one of its ends, possibly a read error. V usage is TRBV30 and J usage is TRBJ1-4, with a weak D call TRBD1 (5 bases). Germline CDR1 reads GTSNPN; CDR2 reads SVGIG (reference sequence). The CDR3 is 12 residues long. In DNA, the CDR3 is TGTGCCTGGAGCCCAGGGAATGGAAAACTGTTTTTT. Translating it yields CAWSPGNGKLFF.

This clonotype has just a few counts. The chain couples TRBV19 to TRBJ2-1, with 7 bases fitting TRBD1. The CDR3 loop spans 14 amino acids. Germline loops: CDR1 LNHDA, CDR2 SQIVND (reference sequence). Trimming at V came to 10 bases and at J to 2 bases, leaving 8 bases not matched to a gene. The CDR3 sequence: CATTRGLTYNEQFF. CDR3 DNA sequence: TGTGCCACCACAAGGGGGCTGACCTACAATGAGCAGTTCTTC.

A few counts support this clonotype. The chain employs TRBV5-5 and TRBJ1-1; maybe TRBD1 (5 bases). Trimming took 4 bases from V and 3 from J, leaving 22 bases between them. Germline CDR1 is SGHKS and CDR2 is YYEKEE (reference sequence). This CDR3 spans 17 amino acids. In nucleotides, the CDR3 is TGTGCCAGCAGCCGTTATCTGGGTTCGGTGGGGGACACTGAAGCTTTCTTT. This translates into CASSRYLGSVGDTEAFF. Full variable domain (rest looked up from reference TRBV5-5 and TRBJ1-1): DAGVTQSPTHLIKTRGQQVTLRCSPISGHKSVSWYQQVLGQGPQFIFQYYEKEERGRGNFPDRFSARQFPNYSSELNVNALLLGDSALYLCASSRYLGSVGDTEAFFGQGTRLTVV.

This clonotype was seen ten or more times. The gene calls are TRBV11-2 and TRBJ1-1, with D tentatively TRBD1 (6 bases). V was cut by 0 bases and J by 2 bases, with 10 bases left in between. Germline CDR1 and CDR2: SGHAT and FQNNGV. The CDR3 loop spans 15 amino acids. CDR3 DNA sequence: TGTGCCAGCAGCTTAGAGACAGGCGGTAACACTGAAGCTTTCTTT. Protein product: CASSLETGGNTEAFF.

This clonotype was detected ten times or more. The chain links TRBV3-1 to TRBJ1-2, with D perhaps TRBD1 (5 bases). The germline V gene encodes CDR1 LGHDT and CDR2 YNNKEL (reference sequence). V dropped 4 bases and J dropped 6 bases, with 15 bases sitting between them. This CDR3 has 14 residues. This CDR3 is CASSPGIQADGYTF. The CDR3, as DNA: TGTGCCAGCAGCCCAGGGATTCAGGCAGATGGCTACACCTTC.

A few counts support this clonotype. The V gene is TRBV19, the J gene TRBJ1-1; no definite D call. Trimming left V 6 bases short and J 1 base short, with 9 bases between. Germline V CDR1 and CDR2: LNHDA, SQIVND (reference sequence). The CDR3 has 13 amino acids. CDR3 residues: CASRLGRNTEAFF. In DNA, the CDR3 is TGTGCCAGTAGACTAGGACGGAACACTGAAGCTTTCTTT.

The chain links TRBV28 to TRBJ2-1, with D perhaps matching TRBD2 (6 bases). The V gene's germline CDR1 is MDHEN and CDR2 SYDVKM. Trimming pared 5 bases from V and 13 bases from J, leaving 15 bases between. The CDR3 has 12 amino acids. The DNA of the CDR3 is TGTGCCAGCAGTGGGACTCGACTACCCCAGTTCTTC. Translating gives CASSGTRLPQFF.

This chain uses TRBV5-6 with TRBJ1-5; D perhaps matches TRBD1 (5 bases). The CDR3 sequence is 14 residues long. V lost 7 bases and J lost 4, with 15 bases in between. Germline values: CDR1 SGHDT, CDR2 YYEEEE. The CDR3 DNA reads as TGTGCCAGCTTTTGCGACAGCGGTAATCAGCCCCAGCATTTT. As protein: CASFCDSGNQPQHF.